The 25 T cell receptor beta chains below were found in one sample sequenced in a study of T cells after yellow fever vaccination. TCRdb recomputed calls from the 5' RACE reads with MiXCR, one row per CDR3 protein. Of a few hundred thousand distinct CDR3 sequences listed, roughly 8.7% are singletons. The source material was CD4+ T cells sorted from PBMCs, sampled 5 days after the yellow fever booster vaccination. Receptors originate from a man aged 18-30 years who received the YFV17D yellow fever vaccine.

This clonotype occurred a few times. The chain combines TRBV6-4 with TRBJ2-1; 7 bases fit TRBD1. The germline gives CDR1 MRHNA, CDR2 SNTAGT. This CDR3 spans 14 amino acids. V lost 8 bases to trimming and J lost 5 bases; unmatched junction nucleotides: 9. The chain's CDR3 is CASAAGTANNEQFF. In nucleotides, the CDR3 is TGTGCCAGCGCTGCCGGGACAGCCAACAATGAGCAGTTCTTC.

This chain connects TRBV12-3 or TRBV12-4 to TRBJ2-1, with a weak D call TRBD2 (7 bases). The V end lost 6 bases, the J end lost 2 bases, and 17 bases lay between the germline ends. There are 16 residues in the CDR3. CDR3 loop: CASRKFGGGAYNEQFF. DNA of the CDR3: TGTGCCAGCAGAAAGTTTGGAGGGGGGGCCTACAATGAGCAGTTCTTC.

The V and J genes are TRBV12-3 or TRBV12-4 and TRBJ2-5, with TRBD1 as a possible D gene (5 bases). The CDR3 is made up of 16 amino acids. V was shortened by 6 bases and J by 8 bases, with 25 bases between the two germline ends. The CDR3 loop is CASSTLPYRIKGTQYF. Here the CDR3 DNA reads TGTGCCAGCAGCACCCTTCCCTACAGGATTAAGGGTACCCAGTACTTC.

This clonotype was counted between two and nine times. This rearrangement joins TRBV15 to TRBJ2-1; D may be TRBD1 or TRBD2 (5 bases each). The length of the CDR3 is 14 residues. In germline, CDR1 is LNHNV, CDR2 YYDKDF (reference sequence). V lost 1 base and J lost 6, with 10 bases in between. CDR3 residues: CATSRVGAGNEQFF. DNA for the CDR3: TGTGCCACCAGCAGAGTAGGGGCGGGCAATGAGCAGTTCTTC.

The chain carries TRBV10-3 and TRBJ2-1; TRBD2 aligns across 9 bases. The length of the CDR3 is 14 residues. V shed 4 bases, J shed 6 bases, and the junction held 4 bases outside the gene matches. The germline CDR1 and CDR2 sequences are ENHRY and SYGVKD. CDR3 sequence reads: CAISGAGGFNEQFF. CDR3 sequence (DNA): TGTGCCATCAGTGGGGCGGGGGGGTTCAATGAGCAGTTCTTC.

This clonotype turned up a few times. The V and J genes are TRBV10-3 and TRBJ1-5; D possibly corresponds to TRBD1 (6 bases). Trimming took off 2 bases at V and 5 bases at J, with 10 bases between the two ends. The V gene's germline CDR1 is ENHRY and CDR2 SYGVKD. This CDR3 has 14 amino acids. The CDR3 region has the DNA TGTGCCATCAGTGAGGAACAGGGATATCAGCCCCAGCATTTT. It specifies CAISEEQGYQPQHF.

CDR3 sequence (DNA): TGTGCCAGCAGCCCTCGGGACTCCTCCAATCAGCCCCAGCATTTT. It translates to CASSPRDSSNQPQHF. The chain links TRBV6-6 to TRBJ1-5; D is perhaps TRBD1 (5 bases). Germline V gives CDR1 MNHNY, CDR2 SVGAGI (reference sequence). The CDR3 is 15 residues long. The germline V and J ends were trimmed by 6 bases and 3 bases, with 15 bases remaining between them.

This sequence joins TRBV21-1 and TRBJ2-5; TRBD2 reflects the table's D call only, with no check against the DNA. TRBV21-1 is reported as a pseudogene. CDR3 length: 15 residues. DNA of the CDR3: TGTGCCAGCAGCAAAGGGACTAGCGGGGACGAGACCCAGTACTTC. This sequence encodes CASSKGTSGDETQYF.

About this clonotype: A much larger clone is a single base away; this may be a read error. The rearrangement links TRBV7-2 to TRBJ2-1, with D hard to call. This CDR3 is built from 11 residues. Germline CDR1 and CDR2: SGHTA and FQGNSA. V was shortened by 6 bases and J by 2 bases, with 2 bases between the two germline ends. CDR3 amino acids: CASRAYNEQFF. Here the CDR3 DNA reads TGTGCCAGCAGAGCCTACAATGAGCAGTTCTTC.

This clonotype has just a few counts. This rearrangement joins TRBV20-1 to TRBJ2-5; perhaps TRBD2 as D (6 bases). V lost 4 bases and J lost 5, with 23 bases in between. This CDR3 has 16 amino acids. Looked up from germline, CDR1 is DFQATT and CDR2 is SNEGSKA (reference sequence). This chain's CDR3 is CSANPTERAGRETQYF. In nucleotides, the CDR3 is TGCAGTGCTAACCCCACAGAGCGGGCAGGGAGGGAGACCCAGTACTTC.

This clonotype occurred a few times. The chain couples TRBV12-5 to TRBJ1-2; D unresolved. Germline CDR1 LGHNT, CDR2 FRNRAP. The ends were cut back, 2 bases at V and 5 bases at J, with 9 bases in the middle. This CDR3 has 13 residues. The CDR3 sequence: CASGLKTIYGYTF. The CDR3 DNA is TGTGCTAGTGGTTTGAAAACGATTTATGGCTACACCTTC.

The J gene is TRBJ2-1, the V gene TRBV5-6; D unresolved. Trimming removed 7 bases at V and 2 bases at J, with 13 bases between. CDR1 is SGHDT, CDR2 YYEEEE, per germline. This CDR3 comprises 14 residues. The CDR3 DNA sequence: TGTGCCAGCTGTTATCGTACAGCCTACAATGAGCAGTTCTTC. Translating gives CASCYRTAYNEQFF.

The table lists this clonotype with a few counts. The V call is TRBV7-2, the J call TRBJ2-5; possible D gene TRBD2, 5 bases. CDR3 length: 14 amino acids. The ends were cut back, 4 bases at V and 5 bases at J, with 14 bases in the middle. Germline V gives CDR1 SGHTA, CDR2 FQGNSA. The CDR3 bases are TGTGCCAGCAGCTGGCGGGTCTCAGAGGAGACCCAGTACTTC. This gives the protein CASSWRVSEETQYF.

This clonotype was observed at least ten times. The genes are TRBV11-1 and TRBJ2-5; no firm D call. This CDR3 has 13 residues. Germline lookup yields CDR1 SGHAT and CDR2 FQDESV (reference sequence). Trimming cost V 2 bases and J 5 bases, with 9 bases left between them. The CDR3 reads CASSLNGFETQYF. The CDR3 DNA follows: TGTGCCAGCAGCTTAAACGGTTTCGAGACCCAGTACTTC.

V gene TRBV7-3 combines with J gene TRBJ2-3; TRBD1 is a possible D gene (5 bases). The CDR3 runs 13 residues. CDR1 and CDR2 from the germline V gene are SGHTA and FQGTGA. Trimming pared 8 bases from V and 3 bases from J, leaving 12 bases between. The CDR3 DNA sequence: TGTGCCAGCGGGCTTAAGGGGACAGATACGCAGTATTTT. Protein sequence: CASGLKGTDTQYF.

J is TRBJ2-2 and V is TRBV9, with 9 bases identical to TRBD1. J gave up 5 bases and V 2 bases, and 7 bases lay outside the gene matches. This CDR3 has 16 residues. Looked up from germline, CDR1 is SGDLS and CDR2 is YYNGEE. The CDR3 spells CASSVSGQGTTGELFF. Written as DNA, the CDR3 is TGTGCCAGCAGCGTCTCGGGACAGGGTACAACCGGGGAGCTGTTTTTT.

In its sample, this clonotype was seen many times. The V call is TRBV12-3 or TRBV12-4, the J call TRBJ1-1; the match to TRBD1 covers 7 bases. The CDR3 extends over 14 amino acids. V lost 5 bases, J lost 0 bases, and 3 bases stayed unmatched. Here the CDR3 reads CASSLQGLNTEAFF. In DNA, the CDR3 is TGTGCCAGCAGTCTACAGGGGTTGAACACTGAAGCTTTCTTT.

This clonotype was detected only a few times. J is TRBJ1-2 and V is TRBV4-3; TRBD1 matches at 10 bases. Germline V gene data show CDR1 as LGHNA and CDR2 as YSLEER. This CDR3 is 16 amino acids long. J was trimmed by 1 base and V by 1 base; bases with no gene match: 3. CDR3 sequence reads: CASSQVGQGINYGYTF. For the CDR3, the DNA is TGCGCCAGCAGCCAAGTGGGACAGGGGATTAACTATGGCTACACCTTC.

This clonotype has a handful of counts. This chain links TRBV4-2 with TRBJ2-6; unclear D gene. CDR1 and CDR2 (germline): LGHNA, YNFKEQ. V lost 1 base and J 4 bases, leaving 14 bases between the germline ends. The CDR3 consists of 17 residues. CDR3 nucleotides: TGTGCCAGCAGCCAAGCTTCAGAGGCGACAGGGGCCAACGTCCTGACTTTC. This translates into CASSQASEATGANVLTF.

This clonotype has a count of ten or more. The CDR3 DNA is TGTGCCAGCTCACCCGACACCACGAACACTGAAGCTTTCTTT. As protein: CASSPDTTNTEAFF. This chain joins TRBV18 and TRBJ1-1; no clear D gene. Trimming left V 3 bases short and J 1 base short, with 9 bases between. Germline V CDR1 and CDR2: KGHSH, LQKENI. The CDR3 covers 14 residues.

This chain joins TRBV10-3 and TRBJ2-6, with 8 bases fitting TRBD1. The CDR3 spans 14 residues. V dropped 5 bases and J dropped 7; count of bases not matched to a gene: 4. The germline gives CDR1 ENHRY, CDR2 SYGVKD. The CDR3 spells CAISPGTGANVLTF. The CDR3 DNA reads as TGTGCCATCAGTCCCGGGACAGGTGCCAACGTCCTGACTTTC.

This clonotype was seen repeatedly, ten times or more. This rearrangement joins TRBV5-1 to TRBJ2-2; tentatively, D is TRBD1 (5 bases). V was shortened by 2 bases and J by 3 bases, with 11 bases between the two germline ends. The CDR3 sequence is 15 residues long. Germline CDR1 reads SGHRS; CDR2 reads YFSETQ. This chain's CDR3 is CASSFAGSDTGELFF. The CDR3 DNA sequence: TGCGCCAGCAGCTTCGCAGGGTCGGACACCGGGGAGCTGTTTTTT.

This clonotype has more than one count but fewer than ten. This chain links TRBV28 with TRBJ1-5, with D maybe TRBD1 (5 bases). CDR1 and CDR2 from the germline V gene are MDHEN and SYDVKM. The CDR3 runs 18 residues. V was pared by 0 bases and J by 1 base, with 16 bases between. Here the CDR3 DNA reads TGTGCCAGCAGTTTATGGGGGGAGAGGGTTCTAAGCAATCAGCCCCAGCATTTT. It encodes CASSLWGERVLSNQPQHF.

The CDR3 loop is CSARDQDSGGYTF. The CDR3 DNA sequence: TGCAGTGCTAGAGATCAGGACAGCGGCGGCTACACCTTC. The chain links TRBV20-1 to TRBJ1-2; D may be TRBD1 (6 bases). This CDR3 spans 13 amino acids. Per germline, CDR1 DFQATT and CDR2 SNEGSKA (reference sequence). V lost 0 bases to trimming and J lost 8 bases, with 13 bases between them.

V gene TRBV5-4 combines with J gene TRBJ2-5; 8 bases match TRBD2. Germline CDR1 and CDR2: SGHNT and YYREEE (reference sequence). Trimming took 4 bases from V and 1 from J; bases not matched to a gene: 15. CDR3 length: 18 residues. The CDR3 reads CASSRERLLAGTQETQYF. In DNA, the CDR3 is TGTGCCAGCAGCCGGGAGCGGTTATTAGCGGGGACCCAAGAGACCCAGTACTTC.